One sample yielded the 14 T cell receptor beta chains listed below, sequenced in a study of PD-1 blockade in classical Hodgkin lymphoma. Exposure to brentuximab vedotin varied, and each patient had relapsed following autologous stem cell transplantation. TCRdb's copy holds only in-frame clones and misses some; the assay was immunoSEQ multiplex PCR. The sample carries roughly 15,000 clones, around four fifths recorded once. The specimen comprised peripheral blood mononuclear cells (PBMCs), sampled before the second cycle of nivolumab. The receptor source for this set is a human donor with classical Hodgkin lymphoma.

There are a few counts of this clone. This chain connects TRBV30 to TRBJ2-7; weak D call: TRBD2 (5 bases). The V gene lost 4 bases and the J gene lost 2 bases, with 12 bases spanning the gap. CDR3 length equals 13 residues. The germline gives CDR1 GTSNPN, CDR2 SVGIG (reference sequence). DNA for the CDR3: TGTGCCTGGAATGATGGACTTCCCTACGAGCAGTACTTC. Amino acids: CAWNDGLPYEQYF.

V gene TRBV10-1 combines with J gene TRBJ2-1; D perhaps matches TRBD1 (5 bases). The CDR3 length is 12 residues. From germline, CDR1 is WNHNN and CDR2 SYGVQD (reference sequence). V was pared by 5 bases and J by 6 bases, with 8 bases between. CDR3 nucleotide sequence: TGCGCCAGCAGTCCAGGGTCCAATGAGCAGTTCTTC. Its protein is CASSPGSNEQFF.

DNA of the CDR3: TGTGCCAGCAGTGATGGGGGGGTAAGGTTACAGGAGACCCAGTACTTC. It specifies CASSDGGVRLQETQYF. This chain joins TRBV6-1 and TRBJ2-5, with 7 bases fitting TRBD2. The V gene end was trimmed by 3 bases and the J gene end by 5 bases; junction bases not matched to a gene: 12. CDR1 MNHNS and CDR2 SASEGT come from the germline V gene. This CDR3 has 16 amino acids.

V and J are TRBV6-5 and TRBJ2-2; D is perhaps TRBD1 (6 bases). V was cut by 6 bases and J by 5 bases, with 10 bases left in between. This CDR3 contains 13 residues. Germline CDR1 and CDR2: MNHEY and SVGAGI. CDR3 sequence: CASRKTGTGELFF. The CDR3 DNA sequence: TGTGCCAGCAGGAAAACAGGGACCGGGGAGCTGTTTTTT.

The chain employs TRBV2 and TRBJ2-2, with 9 bases lining up with TRBD2. V shed 4 bases, J shed 4 bases, and the junction held 4 bases outside the gene matches. The CDR3 contains 15 residues. The germline gives CDR1 SNHLY, CDR2 FYNNEI. Written as DNA, the CDR3 is TGTGCCAGCAGTGGGGGGACTAGCTTCACCGGGGAGCTGTTTTTT. Translation gives CASSGGTSFTGELFF.

The V and J genes are TRBV30 and TRBJ1-1; D uncertain. Trimming took off 2 bases at V and 1 base at J, with 8 bases between the two ends. CDR3 size: 13 residues. CDR1 is GTSNPN and CDR2 is SVGIG in the germline V gene (reference sequence). The CDR3 loop is CAWSQAGNTEAFF. The CDR3, as DNA: TGTGCCTGGAGTCAAGCGGGGAACACTGAAGCTTTCTTT. Variable domain in full (rest from reference TRBV30 and TRBJ1-1): SQTIHQWPATLVQPVGSPLSLECTVEGTSNPNLYWYRQAAGRGLQLLFYSVGIGQISSEVPQNLSASRPQDRQFILSSKKLLLSDSGFYLCAWSQAGNTEAFFGQGTRLTVV.

This chain joins TRBV19 and TRBJ2-1; weak D call: TRBD2 (5 bases). The CDR3 consists of 15 residues. Germline CDR1 and CDR2: LNHDA and SQIVND (reference sequence). V was pared by 4 bases and J by 1 base, with 11 bases between. The CDR3 here is CASSKSRDSYNEQFF. As DNA, the CDR3 is TGTGCCAGTAGTAAATCCCGGGATTCCTACAATGAGCAGTTCTTC.

The J gene is TRBJ2-7, the V gene TRBV7-9; D is ambiguous. This CDR3 contains 15 residues. Trimming took 5 bases from V and 3 from J, leaving 17 bases between them. CDR1 is SEHNR, CDR2 FQNEAQ, per germline (reference sequence). In nucleotides, the CDR3 is TGTGCCAGCAGCCAAAGTAACCGGCTTAACTACGAGCAGTACTTC. This codes for CASSQSNRLNYEQYF.

V is TRBV4-2 and J is TRBJ2-2; 8 bases agree with TRBD2. In germline, CDR1 is LGHNA, CDR2 YNFKEQ. V trimming: 0 bases; J trimming: 7 bases; junction bases outside the gene matches: 10. The CDR3 is 17 residues long. CDR3 sequence: CASSQDGIAGQIGELFF. The CDR3 DNA sequence: TGTGCCAGCAGCCAAGATGGAATAGCGGGGCAGATCGGGGAGCTGTTTTTT.

This clone was seen only a few times. V gene TRBV7-9 combines with J gene TRBJ1-2; D unresolved. V shed 8 bases and J shed 3 bases, with 10 bases lying between them. Looked up from germline, CDR1 is SEHNR and CDR2 is FQNEAQ (reference sequence). This CDR3 region has 12 residues. CDR3: CASEGRDYGYTF. CDR3 nucleotide sequence: TGTGCCAGCGAGGGAAGGGACTATGGCTACACCTTC.

The chain employs TRBV7-9 and TRBJ1-2, with TRBD1 matching over 7 bases. Germline lookup yields CDR1 SEHNR and CDR2 FQNEAQ (reference sequence). The ends lost 5 bases at V and 1 base at J; junction bases unmatched: 16. The CDR3 spans 18 residues. The CDR3 DNA is TGTGCCAGCAGCCCACGACAGGGCCTTCCTTTTAATAACTATGGCTACACCTTC. Residues: CASSPRQGLPFNNYGYTF.

The chain is built from TRBV6-4 and TRBJ2-6; no clear D. CDR1 is MRHNA, CDR2 SNTAGT, per germline. CDR3 length equals 14 residues. The germline V and J ends were trimmed by 8 bases and 4 bases, with 12 bases remaining between them. In DNA form, the CDR3 reads TGTGCCAGCGGTCCAAAGTTGGGGGCCAACGTCCTGACTTTC. Residues: CASGPKLGANVLTF.

This clone turned up a few times. CDR3 nucleotide sequence: TGTGCCAGCAGCCTGGTGGGGATGGAGCCCCAGCATTTT. Its translation is CASSLVGMEPQHF. The V and J genes are TRBV9 and TRBJ1-5; no firm D call. Germline assignment: CDR1 SGDLS and CDR2 YYNGEE. V lost 4 bases, J lost 8 bases, and 13 bases lay in between. The CDR3 length is 13 residues.

The chain joins TRBV28 to TRBJ2-3; D call uncertain. V was cut by 1 base and J by 2 bases, with 10 bases left in between. The CDR3 sequence is 15 residues long. CDR1 and CDR2 from the germline V gene are MDHEN and SYDVKM. The CDR3 loop reads CASSLSTFYTDTQYF. CDR3 coding DNA: TGTGCCAGCAGTTTATCGACTTTCTACACAGATACGCAGTATTTT.